One T cell receptor beta chain is described in this entry. Authors of the study amplified TCR beta CDR3 regions from RNA transcripts. TCR CDR3 underwent first-round RT-PCR with the HTBI primer set. Each CDR3 protein is one row after TCRdb ran MiXCR on the multiplex PCR reads. In the table there are approximately 610,000 distinct CDR3 sequences, roughly 14% of which are singletons. This entry is derived from a study of T cells in Graves' hyperthyroidism and ophthalmopathy. PBMCs were obtained from 10 ml fresh peripheral blood. Germline V CDR1 and CDR2: MNHNS, SASEGT. Trimming cost V 4 bases and J 13 bases; bases outside gene matches: 5. This CDR3 is 11 amino acids long.

Sequenced input: blood. The sequence was obtained from a woman between 35 and 50 years old with Graves' ophthalmopathy. The genes are TRBV6-1 and TRBJ2-7; the match to TRBD1 covers 9 bases. The CDR3 loop is CASSAGTGLYF. CDR3 DNA sequence: TGTGCCAGCAGTGCCGGGACAGGGTTATACTTC.